This T cell receptor beta chain came from a study of cytomegalovirus exposure and HLA in healthy donors (dated by TCRdb to 2017 to 2019). For context, the study as a whole: An earlier analysis of approximately 600 of the donors reported more than 250 Gb of sequence data and approximately 110 million unique TCR beta sequences from some 180 million T cells. To decide whether each TCR beta V gene segment behaved as functional or pseudogenic, an earlier analysis of fewer than 750 of the donors relied on high-throughput TCR beta sequencing. Every discovery cohort repertoire had been produced on one sequencing platform. A later genetic analysis used genome-wide SNP genotypes for 398 of the 666 donors, treating that subset as a discovery cohort. An early release that covered some 640 HLA-typed donors contained 250 to 350 gigabases of sequencing data and about 93 million unique TCR sequences. To predict cytomegalovirus infection status, the study brought together high-throughput TCR immunosequencing, statistical association of individual TCRs with disease status, and machine learning. Because of strong linkage in the cohort, five DR-DQ haplotypes were treated as single units for association and clustering. Typing coverage varied by locus: about 620-640 donors for A, B, C, DRB1 and DQB1; approximately 520 for DQA1; 606 for DPA1; around 490 for DPB1. To study patterns of TCR occurrence, a later analysis re-analyzed previously published TCR beta repertoires from 500 to 850 donors and added high-resolution HLA genotyping. Across approximately 420 genotyped donors of the cohort, an average of about 240,000 unique TCR beta nucleotide sequences per donor were sequenced, and around 19% of those sequences were non-productive. The aim of the study was to test whether cataloging public T cell receptors could identify signatures of past pathogen exposure. The later analysis used no new phenotypic data to find candidate immune exposures, relying instead on TCR beta sequences and their occurrence across donors. Alongside the repertoire data, information on donor age, sex, ethnicity and CMV serostatus was compiled. Among the approximately 400 genotyped donors, 75% to 90% belonged to the genetic ancestry cluster associated with self-reported Caucasian donors. In addition to the first cohort of approximately 650 subjects, a separate validation cohort of approximately 130 different subjects was used. Using immunosequencing, the study profiled T cell repertoires from 500 to 800 subjects and related those repertoires to cytomegalovirus serostatus. HLA typing included class I and class II loci at four-digit resolution.

The cohort consisted of 650 to 700 healthy bone marrow donors. All cohort members were sampled while nominally healthy, although unrecorded immune exposures were likely present. The donor was CMV seropositive and belonged to the group of 250 to 300 seropositive cohort members. Every donor gave a peripheral blood sample, and the peripheral blood mononuclear cells from that sample were used for TCR beta sequencing. The Qiagen DNeasy Blood Extraction Kit was used to extract genomic DNA from the blood cell samples. After removal of 1 base from V and 7 bases from J, the junction retains 5 bases not matched to a gene. Its CDR3 holds 15 amino acids, cysteine through phenylalanine. Kept here is only the CDR3 DNA, which spans 45 bases and is read in frame from base 1. CDR1 and CDR2 (SGHDN, FVKESK) derive from the germline V gene. Results and caveats for the whole study, not just this receptor: Strong co-occurrence of HLA alleles, especially DR and DQ, made assigning TCR associations to individual alleles difficult. In a later analysis, several top co-occurrence clusters were reported to appear linked to parvovirus B19, influenza, CMV and Epstein-Barr virus. Correlated functional status among segregating V segments might be attributable to linkage disequilibrium, but an unknown experimental factor could not be ruled out. Across donors, most TCR sequences were observed very rarely, whereas some public TCRs were present in many individuals. The 87-base-pair reads could not distinguish some IMGT-functional V segments, including TRBV6-2 and TRBV6-3, so those segments were excluded. In a later analysis, 16,951 TCR beta sequences were associated with specific HLA alleles at a false discovery rate of 0.05. Presence/absence analyses assumed roughly uniform sequencing depth across donors, an assumption that may not hold. For the cohort, immune exposure information was limited to CMV serostatus. An earlier analysis of roughly 570 of the donors showed that most TCR beta V segments appeared in productive rearrangements either about 87% or about 30% of the time, which broadly matched IMGT annotations. In vitro tests confirmed that a few of the cytomegalovirus-associated TCR beta chains recognize cytomegalovirus antigens. According to a later analysis, most CMV-associated TCR beta chains appeared to be HLA-restricted, and the HLA associations seemed to be driven largely by CMV exposure. In a later genetic analysis, a missense DCLRE1C variant was associated with V-gene and J-gene trimming of TCR beta chains, and the association was replicated in an independent cohort. The authors suggested that the approach could potentially be extended to other disease states and immunological phenotypes. HLA typing was unavailable for some donors at each locus, so association tests used only the typed subset. The cohort was sequenced for TCR beta chains only, and without alpha or paired-chain data the features that could be detected were limited. A further reported finding was that TCR beta sequences accurately predicted the HLA-A and HLA-B alleles for most subjects in the first cohort. The sequencing pipeline was judged likely to have produced a cluster of highly shared sequence variants as a technical artifact. In a later analysis, TCR association rates were found to vary across HLA loci, with the most associated TCRs seen for DRB1 alleles and the fewest for HLA-C alleles. The study listed 150 to 200 TCR beta chains as associated with cytomegalovirus. In both the original and validation cohorts, the classifier was reported to diagnose cytomegalovirus status with high specificity and sensitivity. Compared with the approximately 720-donor mean, donors in an Asian-associated ancestry cluster had fewer N-insertions in productive TCRs, according to a later genetic analysis. In a later analysis, HLA-associated TCR beta chains showed more clonal expansion and lower generation probabilities than non-associated chains that were equally common. Because counts were too low, some 17 rarely observed V segments, including chromosome 9 orphons, were excluded from the earlier analysis of roughly 580 of the donors.

The library was generated by the immunoSEQ multiplex PCR assay. The multiplex PCR relied on a mix of 60 forward primers for TCR Vbeta segments and 13 reverse primers for TCR Jbeta segments. Amplification of the CDR3 region of rearranged TCR beta genes was performed with a multiplex PCR assay on genomic DNA. On the Illumina HiSeq System, the amplified TCR beta libraries were sequenced as 87-base-pair reads. On the study's bioinformatics: In a later analysis, tens of millions of unique TCR beta chains were counted across the 666 repertoires, and roughly 11 million of these chains were shared by at least two donors. Raw reads were error-corrected and collapsed into unique sequences with a nearest-neighbor algorithm that merged closely related sequences to remove PCR and sequencing errors. CDR3 sequences were aligned to IMGT reference sequences to assign V, D and J gene segments. For a sequence to be retained, a match of at least six nucleotides was required to both a V gene segment and a J gene segment. A rearrangement was called productive if the CDR3 had no stop codons and remained in frame with V and J, and every other rearrangement was called non-productive. CDR3 was defined by IMGT convention, running from the second conserved V-encoded cysteine to the conserved J-encoded phenylalanine. The earlier analysis of 550 to 650 of the donors excluded any sequence lacking an unambiguous match to a single V gene segment. An earlier analysis of fewer than 750 of the donors called V segments functional above 56.7% productive rearrangements and segregating when the between-donor standard deviation exceeded 5%. A statistical classification framework was built to diagnose cytomegalovirus status from the catalog of TCR beta chain sequences. A later analysis assigned V and J genes by comparing TCR nucleotide sequences with IMGT/GENE-DB human TR gene sequences. A later analysis assigned CDR3 sequences and most-parsimonious VDJ recombination scenarios with the TCRdist pipeline. A later analysis defined each TCR beta chain by its CDR3 amino acid sequence plus V-gene family, and excluded reads lacking a unique V-gene family. A later analysis removed roughly 590 highly shared, low-generation-probability nucleotide sequences to deal with suspected cross-contamination and a sequencing artifact. In a later analysis, a clonal expansion index for each public chain was calculated from normalized within-repertoire ranks of inferred template counts. Generation probabilities in a later analysis came from a VDJ recombination model fitted to out-of-frame rearrangements, and those results were checked against IGoR. Hypergeometric tests were used in a later analysis to score TCR-TCR, TCR-HLA and TCR-CMV co-occurrence, with a repertoire-size bias correction applied to the TCR pairs. In a later analysis, false discovery rates were estimated by permuting HLA or CMV assignments 20 times. A later analysis grouped co-occurring TCRs with DBSCAN, adding TCRdist sequence similarity when clustering within HLA-allele-positive subsets. For co-occurrence clustering, repertoires with fewer than 30,000 or more than 120,000 public chains were excluded, along with five or six repertoires with anomalous nucleotide sharing. TCRdb limited this immuneACCESS table to in-frame rearrangements with V and J called. A share of clones is missing; checked studies link under half to unresolved V genes, and the rest is unexplained. The V and J calls and clone size were taken over from that table, and D and trimming were inferred from the DNA. For this sample the table gives under 150,000 clones, of which over 65% were detected only once. Of the sample, 4.2% is held by the ten largest clones.

Concerning this clone itself: It has no known antigen specificity. Nothing much larger sits one base from this clone, and base qualities are not available.

The sequence came from a woman in her 40s in good health and CMV-seropositive. Recombination connected TRBV14 to TRBJ2-2, and 8 junction bases match TRBD1. Sequencing used PBMCs. The bases read TGTGCCAGCAGCCAAGGACAGGGGTACCACGGGGAGCTGTTTTTT. It encodes CASSQGQGYHGELFF.